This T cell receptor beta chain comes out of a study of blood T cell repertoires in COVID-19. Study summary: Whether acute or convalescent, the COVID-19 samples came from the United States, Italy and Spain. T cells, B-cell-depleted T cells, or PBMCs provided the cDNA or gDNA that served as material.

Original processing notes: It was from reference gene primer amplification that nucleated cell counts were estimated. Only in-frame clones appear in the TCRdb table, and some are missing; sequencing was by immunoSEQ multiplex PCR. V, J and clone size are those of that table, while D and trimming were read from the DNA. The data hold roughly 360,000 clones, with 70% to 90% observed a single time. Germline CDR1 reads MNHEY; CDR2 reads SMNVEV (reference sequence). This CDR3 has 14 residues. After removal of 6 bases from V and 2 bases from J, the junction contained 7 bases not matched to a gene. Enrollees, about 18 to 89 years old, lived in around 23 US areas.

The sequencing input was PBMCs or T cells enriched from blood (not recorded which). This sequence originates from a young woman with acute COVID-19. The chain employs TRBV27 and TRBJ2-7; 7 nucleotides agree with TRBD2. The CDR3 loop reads CASRSGVQAYEQYF. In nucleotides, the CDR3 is TGTGCCAGCAGGAGCGGGGTACAAGCCTACGAGCAGTACTTC.